The clone carrying this TCR beta chain has just a few counts. Its antigen remains unidentified. CDR1 is KGHDR, CDR2 SFDVKD, per germline. The CDR3 is made up of 13 amino acids. V was trimmed by 4 bases and J by 1 base, leaving 7 bases between them. In the authors' workflow: CDR3 differences across clinicopathological groups were used to build a distant-metastasis classifier for papillary thyroid cancer. TCRdb ran MiXCR on the PCR reads. The V and J calls shown here were made by TCRdb, not taken from the authors' results. The table shows 35,000 to 55,000 clones, with under 30% occurring only once. All patients reached thyroid surgery having received no treatment beforehand. The sample originates from a study of metastatic and nonmetastatic thyroid tumors. Study in general: The study looked at repertoires side by side in blood and in tumor or nodule tissue from malignant and benign thyroid patients. Whole-study findings and limits: In blood and tumor, TCR beta diversity was reportedly significantly higher in malignant thyroid tumors than in benign nodules.

The receptor was derived from a male donor with papillary thyroid cancer or a benign thyroid nodule (not recorded which). Some clones in this sample may be carry-over from other donors' samples. The J gene is TRBJ2-7, the V gene TRBV24-1; D uncertain. The sequenced material came from blood. In nucleotides, the CDR3 is TGTGCCACCAGTGAGATAGGGTCCTACGAGCAGTACTTC. Translated, it gives CATSEIGSYEQYF.